This TCR beta chain was found in a study of T-cell reconstitution after alpha-beta-depleted transplantation in children. As it was prepared, the TCRbeta library received unique molecular identifiers. TCRdb independently ran MiXCR on the PCR reads; one entry per CDR3 protein. The table lists 200,000 to 250,000 distinct CDR3 sequences, around 12% of them singletons, with around 3% in the top ten. The CDR3 covers 14 residues. J was trimmed by 4 bases and V by 3 bases; bases with no gene match: 4. The sample was PBMCs from the stem cell graft donor, taken from the stem cell graft. The chain couples TRBV12-3 or TRBV12-4 to TRBJ2-3, with 7 bases lining up with TRBD2. This clonotype was obtained from a human donor who donated a stem cell graft to a child with acute lymphoblastic leukemia. For the CDR3, the DNA is TGTGCCAGCAGTTTTGCGGGGGTCCCAGATACGCAGTATTTT. This sequence encodes CASSFAGVPDTQYF.